Below, 16 T cell receptor beta chains from the same sample are listed, as sequenced in a study of control samples from healthy donors and cancer patients. Here immunoSEQ multiplex PCR was the method, and the copy in TCRdb shows in-frame clones only, minus some. The sample has roughly 180,000 clones; approximately 94% are singletons. The sequenced material came from blood. These receptors all stem from a woman between 18 and 29 years old in good health.

This clone was counted a single time. The chain carries TRBV2 and TRBJ1-4; D not certain. There are 13 residues in the CDR3. V was pared by 3 bases and J by 10 bases, with 12 bases between. Germline V gene lookup returns CDR1 SNHLY and CDR2 FYNNEI. The CDR3 spells CASSDYEGGKLFF. The CDR3 bases are TGTGCCAGCAGTGATTACGAGGGAGGAAAACTGTTTTTT.

Notes on this clone: Other DNA sequences in the same sample also yield this CDR3. The rearrangement uses TRBV9 and TRBJ2-7, with D tentatively TRBD2 (6 bases). The V end was cut by 2 bases, the J end by 5 bases, with 8 bases between. Germline V CDR1 and CDR2: SGDLS, YYNGEE. The CDR3 is made up of 12 amino acids. CDR3 sequence (DNA): TGTGCCAGCAGCGTTGGCGGGGACGAGCAGTACTTC. Protein sequence: CASSVGGDEQYF.

The rearrangement links TRBV5-6 to TRBJ1-2; 7 positions agree with TRBD1. The J segment lost 8 bases and the V segment lost 4 bases, leaving 11 bases of the junction unmatched. The CDR3 extends over 14 amino acids. Germline CDR1 SGHDT, CDR2 YYEEEE. The CDR3 DNA is TGTGCCAGCAGCACCCATACAGGGGCCAACGGCTACACCTTC. This encodes CASSTHTGANGYTF.

The chain employs TRBV10-3 and TRBJ1-5, with D possibly TRBD1 on 5 matching bases. The CDR3 totals 13 residues. Trimming took off 1 base at V and 7 bases at J, with 8 bases between the two ends. CDR1 ENHRY and CDR2 SYGVKD come from the germline V gene. CDR3 nucleotides: TGTGCCATCAGTGAGTTTCAGGGCCAGCCCCAGCATTTT. This codes for CAISEFQGQPQHF.

Comments on this clone: Relative to the germline gene, one junction end is altered; a read error may explain this. The J gene is TRBJ1-5, the V gene TRBV28; 9 bases agree with TRBD1. The CDR3 sequence is 15 residues long. CDR1 MDHEN and CDR2 SYDVKM come from the germline V gene. DNA of the CDR3: TGTGCCAGCAGTCTATGGACAGGGGGCAATCAGCCCCAGCATTTT. It codes for CASSLWTGGNQPQHF. Full variable domain (remainder filled in from reference TRBV28 and TRBJ1-5): DVKVTQSSRYLVKRTGEKVFLECVQDMDHENMFWYRQDPGLGLRLIYFSYDVKMKEKGDIPEGYSVSREKKERFSLILESASTNQTSMYLCASSLWTGGNQPQHFGDGTRLSIL.

The chain couples TRBV12-3 or TRBV12-4 to TRBJ1-4; D is perhaps TRBD1 (5 bases). The V and J ends lost 7 bases and 5 bases respectively, with 11 bases between them. CDR3 length equals 13 residues. The CDR3 region has the DNA TGTGCCAGCAAACGAGGGACGAATGAAAAACTGTTTTTT. It yields the protein CASKRGTNEKLFF.

This clone was seen a few times. The chain links TRBV3-1 (or the pseudogene TRBV3-2) to TRBJ1-1; TRBD1 matches 7 bases. The CDR3 has 17 residues. V was pared by 2 bases and J by 6 bases, with 15 bases of the junction left unmatched. Germline values: CDR1 LGHDT, CDR2 YNNKEL (reference sequence). CDR3 region: CASSQSFKGARGSEAFF. The DNA for the CDR3 is TGTGCCAGCAGCCAATCATTCAAGGGGGCCAGGGGCTCTGAAGCTTTCTTT.

The rearrangement uses TRBV19 and TRBJ1-2; TRBD1 agrees at 8 bases. In germline, CDR1 is LNHDA, CDR2 SQIVND (reference sequence). The CDR3 has 13 residues. V was pared by 4 bases and J by 8 bases, with 6 bases of the junction left unmatched. CDR3 protein: CASSRTGTDGYTF. CDR3 coding DNA: TGTGCCAGTAGTAGGACAGGGACGGACGGCTACACCTTC.

The gene calls are TRBV11-3 and TRBJ2-5, with 7 bases fitting TRBD2. This CDR3 is 14 amino acids long. The V gene's germline CDR1 is SGHNT and CDR2 YENEEA. V was pared by 5 bases and J by 5 bases, with 8 bases of the junction left unmatched. Here the CDR3 reads CASSQREGGETQYF. CDR3 coding DNA: TGTGCCAGCAGCCAGAGGGAGGGAGGGGAGACCCAGTACTTC. Using reference TRBV11-3 and TRBJ2-5 for the parts outside the CDR3, the full variable domain is EAGVVQSPRYKIIEKKQPVAFWCNPISGHNTLYWYLQNLGQGPELLIRYENEEAVDDSQLPKDRFSAERLKGVDSTLKIQPAELGDSAVYLCASSQREGGETQYFGPGTRLLVL.

The J gene is TRBJ1-2, the V gene TRBV6-6; the D is unclear. CDR1 is MNHNY, CDR2 SVGAGI, per germline (reference sequence). Trimming shortened V by 7 bases and J by 5 bases, and 11 bases separated the two germline ends. This CDR3 contains 12 residues. For the CDR3, the DNA is TGTGCCAGCATCTACGGGGATTATGGCTACACCTTC. This codes for CASIYGDYGYTF.

The J gene is TRBJ2-1, the V gene TRBV28; 7 nucleotides line up with TRBD2. This CDR3 is 17 amino acids long. V lost 6 bases to trimming and J lost 5 bases; unmatched junction nucleotides: 16. CDR1 and CDR2 (germline): MDHEN, SYDVKM. This CDR3 reads CASSLLVYLAVHNEQFF. DNA of the CDR3: TGTGCCAGCAGCCTATTAGTGTATCTAGCGGTCCACAATGAGCAGTTCTTC.

The rearrangement links TRBV5-1 to TRBJ1-1; 8 nucleotides align to TRBD1. V shed 4 bases, J shed 5 bases, and the junction held 7 bases outside the gene matches. CDR1 SGHRS and CDR2 YFSETQ come from the germline V gene. The length of the CDR3 is 14 residues. CDR3 in DNA: TGCGCCAGCAGCCCACAGACAGGGGAGACTGAAGCTTTCTTT. Protein sequence: CASSPQTGETEAFF.

The chain is built from TRBV6-4 and TRBJ2-1, with TRBD1 matching 11 bases. This CDR3 has 16 residues. Trimming at V came to 5 bases and at J to 11 bases, leaving 14 bases not matched to a gene. CDR1 MRHNA and CDR2 SNTAGT come from the germline V gene. The CDR3 spells CASSPTGGQGEMKQFF. As DNA, the CDR3 is TGTGCCAGCAGTCCGACTGGGGGACAGGGGGAAATGAAGCAGTTCTTC.

The V gene is TRBV11-3, the J gene TRBJ2-5; weak D call: TRBD1 (5 bases). V dropped 5 bases and J dropped 0 bases, with 13 bases sitting between them. Germline V gene lookup returns CDR1 SGHNT and CDR2 YENEEA. The CDR3 is made up of 15 amino acids. CDR3 protein: CASSRTQAYQETQYF. CDR3 bases: TGTGCCAGCAGCCGGACACAAGCGTACCAAGAGACCCAGTACTTC.

V gene TRBV5-6 combines with J gene TRBJ1-1; the D is unclear. The V gene lost 2 bases and the J gene lost 6 bases, with 14 bases spanning the gap. Per the germline V gene, CDR1 is SGHDT and CDR2 is YYEEEE. The CDR3 covers 14 residues. CDR3 amino acids: CASSFFGSVPEAFF. CDR3 coding DNA: TGTGCCAGCAGCTTTTTCGGGTCGGTACCTGAAGCTTTCTTT.

The V and J genes are TRBV29-1 and TRBJ2-5, with 8 nucleotides matching TRBD1. This CDR3 is 15 amino acids long. V was pared by 2 bases and J by 2 bases, with 7 bases of the junction left unmatched. Germline values: CDR1 SQVTM, CDR2 ANQGSEA. CDR3 nucleotide sequence: TGCAGCGTTGAACTACCCCGGACAGGGCAAGAGACCCAGTACTTC. This sequence encodes CSVELPRTGQETQYF. The variable domain in full, completed from reference TRBV29-1 and TRBJ2-5, reads SAVISQKPSRDICQRGTSLTIQCQVDSQVTMMFWYRQQPGQSLTLIATANQGSEATYESGFVIDKFPISRPNLTFSTLTVSNMSPEDSSIYLCSVELPRTGQETQYFGPGTRLLVL.